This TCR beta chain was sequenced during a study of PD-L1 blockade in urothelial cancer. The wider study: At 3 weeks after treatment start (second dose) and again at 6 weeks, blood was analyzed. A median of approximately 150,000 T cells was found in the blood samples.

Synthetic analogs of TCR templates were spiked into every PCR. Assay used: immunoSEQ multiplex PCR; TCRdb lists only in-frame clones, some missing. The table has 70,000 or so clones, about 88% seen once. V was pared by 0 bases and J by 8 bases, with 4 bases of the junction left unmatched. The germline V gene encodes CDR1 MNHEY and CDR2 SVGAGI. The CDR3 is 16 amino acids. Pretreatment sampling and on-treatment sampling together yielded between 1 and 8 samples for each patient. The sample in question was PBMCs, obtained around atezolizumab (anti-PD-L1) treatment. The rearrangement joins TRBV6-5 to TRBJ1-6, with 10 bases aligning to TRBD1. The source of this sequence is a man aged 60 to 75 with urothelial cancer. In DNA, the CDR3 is TGTGCCAGCAGTTACTCGCCTGGGACAGGGGATTCACCCCTCCACTTT. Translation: CASSYSPGTGDSPLHF.